These T cell receptor beta chains were read from a single sample in a study of OX40 agonist ivuxolimab in advanced cancers. TCRdb's table, derived via immunoSEQ multiplex PCR, lists solely in-frame clones and lacks some. The sample consists of about 61,000 clones, approximately 91% of them appearing once. Here the sequenced sample was CD4+ or CD8+ T cells sorted from blood, taken in a trial of the OX40 agonist ivuxolimab. The receptors stem from an adult with an advanced solid tumor such as melanoma, head and neck, liver or kidney cancer. CDR3s include the opening cysteine and the closing phenylalanine or tryptophan. Size is stated for part of the rows, as once, few or many counts, or as a class when the clone is expanded.

v_call	j_call	clone_size	cdr3_aa
TRBV7-9	TRBJ2-3	NA	CASSLGLAGMADTQYF
TRBV28	TRBJ2-1	NA	CASSFRYNEQFF
TRBV13	TRBJ2-5	NA	CASSFWEQETQYF
TRBV6-6	TRBJ2-1	NA	CASSFPGISYNEQFF
TRBV9	TRBJ2-1	NA	CASSVAFGTGGTNEQFF
TRBV13	TRBJ2-7	NA	CASGGGKNNEQYF
TRBV15	TRBJ2-1	once	CATSDAAYNEQFF
TRBV2	TRBJ1-4	NA	CASSVWGENEKLFF
TRBV13	TRBJ1-4	NA	CASSLGRGGNEKLFF
TRBV27	TRBJ1-4	NA	CASSSAAGGLEKLFF
TRBV5-1	TRBJ1-2	NA	CASSPRDRNYGYTF
TRBV28	TRBJ2-3	NA	CASSTMREGRTDTQYF
TRBV7-2	TRBJ2-2	NA	CASSFGGTTLNTGELFF
TRBV28	TRBJ2-1	NA	CASSFSYNEQFF
TRBV2	TRBJ2-3	NA	CASSEALAGVSDTQYF
TRBV29-1	TRBJ2-3	NA	CSVEAVNTDTQYF
TRBV4-3	TRBJ2-7	NA	CASSQVSGSKYEQYF
TRBV4-2	TRBJ2-3	NA	CASSQQGLAEADTQYF
TRBV11-2	TRBJ2-3	NA	CASAKAGATDTQYF
TRBV7-6	TRBJ1-3	once	CASSYGGESGNTIYF
TRBV4-3	TRBJ2-1	few	CASSQDGGGSYNEQFF
TRBV27	TRBJ2-7	once	CASSFRGSSYEQYF
TRBV14	TRBJ2-7	NA	CASSQYGTSYEQYF
TRBV4-3	TRBJ1-1	once	CASSQDRAYHLTEAFF
TRBV5-6	TRBJ2-5	once	CASSQKLAGKETQYF
TRBV7-2	TRBJ1-5	NA	CASSVTDYSNQPQHF
TRBV14	TRBJ2-1	few	CASSRTGTFNEQFF
TRBV7-9	TRBJ2-7	NA	CASSLATYEQYF
TRBV6-1	TRBJ2-6	NA	CASSEGEAGANVLTF
TRBV19	TRBJ2-1	NA	CASSGGLARYNEQFF
TRBV19	TRBJ2-7	NA	CASGPPMRPYEQYF
TRBV28	TRBJ2-7	NA	CASSYSGYEQYF
TRBV2	TRBJ2-3	NA	CASSEGVAASDTQYF
TRBV4-3	TRBJ2-7	NA	CASSIDRGFSYEQYF
TRBV5-6	TRBJ1-1	NA	CASSLPGGTEAFF
TRBV25-1	TRBJ2-1	NA	CASSEYRDNEQFF
TRBV28	TRBJ2-1	NA	CASMQVGSYNEQFF
TRBV14	TRBJ1-5	NA	CASSQARERPQHF
TRBV21-1	TRBJ2-5	NA	CASNLFGTQYF
TRBV5-6	TRBJ1-2	once	CASSAIRARGSFYGYTF
TRBV27	TRBJ1-4	once	CASSFRPFNEKLFF
TRBV7-9	TRBJ1-2	NA	CASSTGHRLYGYTF
TRBV7-2	TRBJ2-3	NA	CASSYQGWVATDTQYF
TRBV5-8	TRBJ2-5	NA	CASSLVTGGFEETQYF
TRBV28	TRBJ1-1	NA	CASSFGQGSGTEAFF
TRBV4-1	TRBJ2-2	NA	CASSQGFEAGELFF
TRBV4-3	TRBJ1-1	few	CASSQDRVGDTEAFF
TRBV21-1	TRBJ1-5	NA	CASRGDSDSNQPQHF
TRBV21-1	TRBJ2-7	once	CASSNGLAGIGSYEQYF
TRBV4-3	TRBJ2-7	NA	CASSPSHRDKKYF
TRBV6-1	TRBJ2-2	NA	CASSELAGDTGELFF
TRBV4-3	TRBJ2-7	NA	CASSQDLLAGEYEQYF
TRBV16	TRBJ2-1	NA	CASSQYKDNEQFF
TRBV27	TRBJ1-2	NA	CASSYRPRVGYTF